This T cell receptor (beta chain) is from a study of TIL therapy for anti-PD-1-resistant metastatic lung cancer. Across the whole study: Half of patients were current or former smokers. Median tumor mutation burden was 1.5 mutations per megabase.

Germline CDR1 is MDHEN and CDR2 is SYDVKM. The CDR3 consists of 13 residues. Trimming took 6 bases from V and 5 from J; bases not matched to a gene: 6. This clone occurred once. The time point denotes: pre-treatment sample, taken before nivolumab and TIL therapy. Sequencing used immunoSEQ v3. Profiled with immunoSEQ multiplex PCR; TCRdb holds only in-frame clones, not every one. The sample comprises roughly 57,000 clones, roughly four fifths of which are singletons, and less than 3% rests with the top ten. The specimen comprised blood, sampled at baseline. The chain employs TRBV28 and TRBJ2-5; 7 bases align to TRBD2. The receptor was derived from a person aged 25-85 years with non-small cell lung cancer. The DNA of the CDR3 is TGTGCCAGCAGCCCAGACGGGGGGGAGACCCAGTACTTC. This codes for CASSPDGGETQYF.